These 32 T cell receptor beta chains were sequenced from one sample in a study of blood T cell repertoires in COVID-19. Using immunoSEQ multiplex PCR, the repertoire was profiled, and TCRdb retains in-frame clones only, with some absent. The sample shows approximately 46,000 clones, around 78% of them seen only once. Input material: peripheral blood. Receptor source: a human donor in a cohort sampled during active COVID-19.

This chain links TRBV24-1 with TRBJ2-7; 9 bases are a match to TRBD1. This CDR3 comprises 15 residues. The germline gives CDR1 KGHDR, CDR2 SFDVKD. The ends lost 5 bases at V and 3 bases at J; junction bases unmatched: 7. The CDR3 sequence is CATSGTGTGRYEQYF. The CDR3 nucleotides read TGTGCCACCAGTGGAACCGGGACAGGGCGCTACGAGCAGTACTTC.

This clone was detected once. This chain links TRBV9 with TRBJ2-3, with 9 bases fitting TRBD2. Germline V gives CDR1 SGDLS, CDR2 YYNGEE. The CDR3 is 16 residues long. The ends lost 2 bases at V and 6 bases at J; junction bases unmatched: 10. CDR3 loop: CASSVTLRGGLDTQYF. Written as DNA, the CDR3 is TGTGCCAGCAGCGTCACCCTGCGGGGGGGCCTGGATACGCAGTATTTT.

Of note for this clone: Its ends do not fully match the called genes, so a read error is possible. Other nucleotide sequences in the sample specify the same CDR3. The J gene is TRBJ2-7, the V gene TRBV6-2 or TRBV6-3; no definite D call. CDR1 is MNHEY, CDR2 SVGEGT, per germline. The CDR3 has 11 residues. The CDR3 DNA follows: TGTGCCAGCAGTCACTCCTACGAGCAGTACTTC. Protein: CASSHSYEQYF.

The chain carries TRBV7-2 and TRBJ1-3; maybe TRBD1 (5 bases). The V gene lost 1 base and the J gene lost 0 bases, with 10 bases spanning the gap. This CDR3 has 16 residues. Looked up from germline, CDR1 is SGHTA and CDR2 is FQGNSA. The CDR3 protein is CASSLDRGSSGNTIYF. In DNA, the CDR3 is TGTGCCAGCAGCTTAGATCGGGGGAGCTCTGGAAACACCATATATTTT. Full variable domain (outside the CDR3, taken from reference TRBV7-2 and TRBJ1-3): GAGVSQSPSNKVTEKGKDVELRCDPISGHTALYWYRQSLGQGLEFLIYFQGNSAPDKSGLPSDRFSAERTGGSVSTLTIQRTQQEDSAVYLCASSLDRGSSGNTIYFGEGSWLTVV.

This chain joins TRBV19 and TRBJ1-5; D is perhaps TRBD1 (6 bases). This CDR3 spans 17 amino acids. CDR1 is LNHDA, CDR2 SQIVND, per germline (reference sequence). Between the trimmed V and J ends, which lost 2 bases and 4 bases, there was a span of 18 bases. CDR3 nucleotide sequence: TGTGCCAGTAGTATATCATTGGGGGCTCTAGGGAATCAGCCCCAGCATTTT. As protein: CASSISLGALGNQPQHF.

CDR3 DNA: TGCAGCGTTGAAGAGGGGGCAGGGGGAAACACCATATATTTT. Its translation is CSVEEGAGGNTIYF. The genes are TRBV29-1 and TRBJ1-3; tentative D call: TRBD1 (6 bases). The CDR3 sequence is 14 residues long. Per germline, CDR1 SQVTM and CDR2 ANQGSEA. V was pared by 0 bases and J by 4 bases, with 10 bases between.

The chain is built from TRBV28 and TRBJ1-2; D is possibly TRBD1 (6 bases). Germline CDR1 and CDR2: MDHEN and SYDVKM. V was trimmed by 10 bases and J by 4 bases, leaving 13 bases between them. The CDR3 is made up of 12 amino acids. Written as DNA, the CDR3 is TGTGCCACTCACCGGGACATCTATGGCTACACCTTC. Its protein is CATHRDIYGYTF.

This clone was detected only a few times. The chain recombines TRBV7-6 with TRBJ2-5; D might be TRBD2 (5 bases). The CDR3 runs to 15 residues. V was trimmed by 3 bases and J by 4 bases, leaving 15 bases between them. The germline V gene encodes CDR1 SGHVS and CDR2 FNYEAQ. The chain's CDR3 is CASSLEELGIETQYF. In DNA form, the CDR3 reads TGTGCCAGCAGCTTGGAGGAACTGGGGATAGAGACCCAGTACTTC.

The chain employs TRBV11-2 and TRBJ1-5; D is undetermined. Germline CDR1 is SGHAT and CDR2 is FQNNGV. The CDR3 has 15 amino acids. Trimming shortened V by 5 bases and J by 6 bases, and 17 bases separated the two germline ends. The CDR3 DNA follows: TGTGCCAGCAGCGCCGGGAGTTCGGGAGGTCAGCCCCAGCATTTT. It yields the protein CASSAGSSGGQPQHF.

CDR3 protein: CASSLGEGRETQYF. The CDR3 nucleotides read TGTGCCAGCAGCTTAGGGGAGGGGAGGGAGACCCAGTACTTC. This sequence joins TRBV13 and TRBJ2-5; maybe TRBD2 (6 bases). The CDR3 has 14 residues. Germline lookup yields CDR1 PRHDT and CDR2 FYEKMQ (reference sequence). With 0 bases removed from V and 5 bases from J, the gap between germline ends came to 10 bases.

This sequence joins TRBV19 and TRBJ2-7; D is uncertain. In germline, CDR1 is LNHDA, CDR2 SQIVND (reference sequence). The CDR3 has 12 residues. V was pared by 4 bases and J by 4 bases, with 8 bases between. In nucleotides, the CDR3 is TGTGCCAGTAGTACCCCCCCATACGAGCAGTACTTC. Amino acids: CASSTPPYEQYF.

This chain joins TRBV12-3 or TRBV12-4 and TRBJ1-1; D remains unclear. The CDR3 has 12 amino acids. Trimming took 5 bases from V and 7 from J, leaving 11 bases between them. The CDR3 DNA reads TGTGCCAGCAGTCGTCAGGCCTATGAAGCTTTCTTT. This encodes CASSRQAYEAFF.

This clone showed up just a few times. The chain recombines TRBV2 with TRBJ2-5; TRBD1 might be the D (5 bases). CDR1 and CDR2 (germline): SNHLY, FYNNEI. This CDR3 has 15 residues. The ends were cut back, 0 bases at V and 4 bases at J, with 12 bases in the middle. The CDR3, as DNA: TGTGCCAGCAGTGAAGCGCTCAGACAGACAGAGACCCAGTACTTC. Its protein is CASSEALRQTETQYF. Looking up the rest from reference TRBV2 and TRBJ2-5 gives the full variable domain: EPEVTQTPSHQVTQMGQEVILRCVPISNHLYFYWYRQILGQKVEFLVSFYNNEISEKSEIFDDQFSVERPDGSNFTLKIRSTKLEDSAMYFCASSEALRQTETQYFGPGTRLLVL.

This clone was seen more than once but under ten times. V is TRBV10-3 and J is TRBJ2-3; a possible D gene is TRBD2 (5 bases). The germline CDR1 and CDR2 sequences are ENHRY and SYGVKD. The V and J ends lost 7 bases and 2 bases respectively, with 13 bases between them. The CDR3 is made up of 14 amino acids. The CDR3 nucleotides read TGTGCCATCAAGGAGAGGGCCGACACAGATACGCAGTATTTT. As protein: CAIKERADTDTQYF.

V gene TRBV5-4 combines with J gene TRBJ1-2; no definite D call. Germline lookup yields CDR1 SGHNT and CDR2 YYREEE (reference sequence). The V gene lost 7 bases and the J gene lost 2 bases, with 12 bases spanning the gap. The CDR3 covers 13 residues. CDR3 sequence: CASLPAGNYGYTF. Here the CDR3 DNA reads TGTGCCAGCCTCCCTGCCGGGAACTATGGCTACACCTTC.

The chain links TRBV4-1 to TRBJ1-5; possible D gene TRBD1, 6 bases. Trimming took 4 bases from V and 3 from J, leaving 13 bases between them. This CDR3 region has 15 residues. The germline CDR1 and CDR2 sequences are MGHRA and YSYEKL. The CDR3 coding sequence is TGCGCCAGCAGCCTGGGGAGACAGGTCAATCAGCCCCAGCATTTT. The encoded protein is CASSLGRQVNQPQHF.

The chain employs TRBV5-1 and TRBJ1-2, with a tentative D call TRBD1 (6 bases). The V gene lost 5 bases and the J gene lost 0 bases, with 14 bases spanning the gap. Germline CDR1 SGHRS, CDR2 YFSETQ. The CDR3 is made up of 15 amino acids. The CDR3 sequence is CASSFLQGANYGYTF. The CDR3 DNA follows: TGCGCCAGCAGTTTTTTACAGGGAGCTAACTATGGCTACACCTTC.

This clone has just a few counts. CDR3 amino acids: CASSEYYEQYF. The CDR3 DNA follows: TGTGCCAGCAGTGAATATTACGAGCAGTACTTC. The V call is TRBV2, the J call TRBJ2-7; D gene uncertain. From germline, CDR1 is SNHLY and CDR2 FYNNEI. The V and J ends lost 2 bases and 4 bases respectively, with 3 bases between them. The CDR3 has 11 amino acids.

The CDR3 region has the DNA TGCGCCAGCAGCCAAGATATAGGGGGGGCCTACGAGCAGTACTTC. This gives the protein CASSQDIGGAYEQYF. The rearrangement uses TRBV4-3 and TRBJ2-7, with TRBD2 as a possible D gene (7 bases). V lost 0 bases and J lost 2, with 11 bases in between. CDR1 is LGHNA, CDR2 YSLEER, per germline. This CDR3 has 15 amino acids.

The chain has TRBV5-1 and TRBJ2-3, with TRBD2 as a possible D gene (6 bases). From germline, CDR1 is SGHRS and CDR2 YFSETQ. V gave up 4 bases and J gave up 0 bases, with 15 bases separating them. The CDR3 covers 16 residues. CDR3 sequence (DNA): TGCGCCAGCAGCCCGGGACTCCGTGAAAGCACAGATACGCAGTATTTT. Translated: CASSPGLRESTDTQYF.

The V and J genes are TRBV7-6 and TRBJ1-1; D perhaps matches TRBD1 (5 bases). The CDR3 extends over 15 amino acids. V was cut by 0 bases and J by 4 bases, with 12 bases left in between. Germline V gives CDR1 SGHVS, CDR2 FNYEAQ. The CDR3 sequence: CASSLASAGPTEAFF. CDR3 coding DNA: TGTGCCAGCAGCTTAGCGTCGGCAGGGCCCACTGAAGCTTTCTTT.

This rearrangement joins TRBV5-1 to TRBJ2-7; TRBD1 is a possible D gene (6 bases). CDR1 is SGHRS and CDR2 is YFSETQ in the germline V gene. V was pared by 2 bases and J by 4 bases, with 16 bases between. The CDR3 is made up of 15 amino acids. The CDR3 region is CASSFGTPSRYEQYF. The CDR3 nucleotides are TGCGCCAGCAGCTTCGGGACACCCAGCAGGTACGAGCAGTACTTC. The full variable domain, rest sourced from reference TRBV5-1 and TRBJ2-7, is KAGVTQTPRYLIKTRGQQVTLSCSPISGHRSVSWYQQTPGQGLQFLFEYFSETQRNKGNFPGRFSGRQFSNSRSEMNVSTLELGDSALYLCASSFGTPSRYEQYFGPGTRLTVT.

The rearrangement uses TRBV5-4 and TRBJ1-1; unclear D gene. The germline gives CDR1 SGHNT, CDR2 YYREEE (reference sequence). The CDR3 is 15 residues long. Between the trimmed V and J ends, which lost 4 bases and 0 bases, there was a span of 13 bases. CDR3 nucleotide sequence: TGTGCCAGCAGCCCATCACCGGCGGTGAACACTGAAGCTTTCTTT. Its translation: CASSPSPAVNTEAFF.

V and J are TRBV5-1 and TRBJ2-1, with 14 bases that match TRBD2. The germline CDR1 and CDR2 sequences are SGHRS and YFSETQ. After removal of 5 bases from V and 6 bases from J, the junction contained 7 bases not matched to a gene. CDR3 length: 16 residues. The CDR3 loop reads CASSPTTSGGVNEQFF. The CDR3 DNA follows: TGCGCCAGCAGTCCAACGACTAGCGGGGGGGTCAATGAGCAGTTCTTC.

The chain employs TRBV19 and TRBJ2-7; TRBD1 matches 8 bases. The CDR3 contains 14 residues. Trimming removed 5 bases from V and 2 bases from J; junction bases left unmatched: 5. The germline CDR1 and CDR2 sequences are LNHDA and SQIVND (reference sequence). The CDR3 bases are TGTGCCAGTAGTCTTACAGGGGGGCCCTACGAGCAGTACTTC. Translating gives CASSLTGGPYEQYF.

This chain joins TRBV29-1 and TRBJ1-1; D is uncertain. There are 11 residues in the CDR3. V was cut by 2 bases and J by 1 base, with 2 bases left in between. CDR1 SQVTM and CDR2 ANQGSEA come from the germline V gene. CDR3: CSVEQNTEAFF. As DNA, the CDR3 is TGCAGCGTTGAACAGAACACTGAAGCTTTCTTT.

The gene calls are TRBV6-5 and TRBJ1-1; 10 positions agree with TRBD1. The V gene end was trimmed by 5 bases and the J gene end by 6 bases; junction bases not matched to a gene: 9. CDR1 and CDR2 from the germline V gene are MNHEY and SVGAGI. The CDR3 runs 15 residues. CDR3 nucleotides: TGTGCCAGCAGTCAACAAGATGGACAGGGGGCTGAAGCTTTCTTT. Amino acid sequence: CASSQQDGQGAEAFF.

V usage is TRBV9 and J usage is TRBJ2-2, with a tentative D call TRBD2 (5 bases). The CDR3 is made up of 14 amino acids. V gave up 2 bases and J gave up 4 bases, with 9 bases separating them. Per the germline V gene, CDR1 is SGDLS and CDR2 is YYNGEE. The CDR3 nucleotides are TGTGCCAGCAGCGTCGGTACTAGCACCGGGGAGCTGTTTTTT. Translating gives CASSVGTSTGELFF.

J is TRBJ1-2 and V is TRBV7-2; tentative D call: TRBD1 (5 bases). CDR3 size: 14 residues. The ends were cut back, 2 bases at V and 3 bases at J, with 10 bases in the middle. CDR1 is SGHTA, CDR2 FQGNSA, per germline. The chain's CDR3 is CASSLRVTDYGYTF. CDR3 bases: TGTGCCAGCAGCTTAAGGGTGACAGACTATGGCTACACCTTC.

V and J are TRBV28 and TRBJ1-1; D gene ambiguous. The germline gives CDR1 MDHEN, CDR2 SYDVKM. V gave up 6 bases and J gave up 7 bases, with 12 bases separating them. The CDR3 loop spans 12 amino acids. The CDR3 reads CASSILRGEAFF. CDR3 DNA sequence: TGTGCCAGCAGCATTTTACGGGGTGAAGCTTTCTTT.

This chain connects TRBV2 to TRBJ1-2; D is unresolved. Per the germline V gene, CDR1 is SNHLY and CDR2 is FYNNEI. The CDR3 is 14 amino acids. V lost 6 bases to trimming and J lost 3 bases, with 14 bases between them. The DNA for the CDR3 is TGTGCCAGCAGCTACGCGGATTCGGACTATGGCTACACCTTC. Translating it yields CASSYADSDYGYTF.

The chain carries TRBV5-4 and TRBJ2-7, with D perhaps TRBD2 (6 bases). Germline assignment: CDR1 SGHNT and CDR2 YYREEE (reference sequence). V lost 3 bases and J lost 3, with 13 bases in between. There are 14 residues in the CDR3. CDR3 coding DNA: TGTGCCAGCAGCTCGGACTATAATATCTACGAGCAGTACTTC. Its protein is CASSSDYNIYEQYF. Complete variable domain (other parts from reference TRBV5-4 and TRBJ2-7): ETGVTQSPTHLIKTRGQQVTLRCSSQSGHNTVSWYQQALGQGPQFIFQYYREEENGRGNFPPRFSGLQFPNYSSELNVNALELDDSALYLCASSSDYNIYEQYFGPGTRLTVT.